The TCR beta chain described here comes from a study of spatial heterogeneity in lung cancer (dated by TCRdb to the late 2010s). Looking at the study overall: Beta-chain transcripts were consistently detected in greater numbers than alpha-chain transcripts, which likely reflected higher beta-chain transcript abundance. In the raw uncorrected reads, each unique combination of TCR and UMI appeared more than ten times on average. In non-small cell lung cancer, the study made a quantitative comparison of TCR alpha and beta repertoires among multiple tumor regions, matched nontumor lung and blood. TCR repertoire features were related to nonsynonymous mutation counts determined by whole-exome sequencing of tumor tissue. At surgery, over 200 tumor regions, almost 65 matched nontumor lung samples and 56 PBMC samples were TCR-sequenced for both alpha and beta chains.

In the case of this clonotype: Its binding antigen is unknown. A read error is possible here, since a much larger clone lies one base away.

The method behind the library was 5' RACE. TCRdb records NextSeq 500 as the sequencer. The TCR library protocol attached a unique molecular identifier to each TCR cDNA molecule to allow correction of PCR and sequencing errors. Turning to the authors' computational methods: Decombinator tools were used for TCR identification, UMI-based error correction and CDR3 extraction. TCRs above a frequency of 2 per 1,000, corresponding to the top 1% of the tumor frequency distribution, were defined as expanded. Rényi diversity was computed with the R vegan package after subsampling each repertoire 100 times to 5,000 TCRs. CDR3 similarity networks were built from amino acid triplet string-kernel similarity, connecting CDR3s with pairwise similarity above 0.82. Clones were called with MiXCR by TCRdb after fastp trimmed the public reads at Q25, and only in-frame beta chains were retained. Rows with a matching CDR3 protein are joined into one entry that keeps the most common DNA and genes. TCRdb's processing, not the authors', yielded these V and J calls. Within this sample are about 42,000 distinct CDR3 sequences, with 6.5% to 8% of them counted one time only. The ten largest clones take up about 39% of the sample.

V loses 4 bases of germline sequence and J loses 0 bases, and the interval between the two ends is 12 bases. From cysteine to phenylalanine, the CDR3 is 15 amino acids long. The entry retains the CDR3 DNA only, 45 bases that are in frame from base 1. CDR1 SGHRS and CDR2 YFSETQ were looked up in the germline V gene. This sample's time point label indicates: sample taken at primary tumor resection. TCR sequencing used whole RNA extracted from tumor and nontumor lung tissue, or from cryopreserved PBMC samples, without cell sorting. Samples were obtained from around 72 patients with early-stage, untreated non-small cell lung cancer from the lung TRACERx cohort. Only patients for whom sufficient RNA was available from at least two tumor regions were selected for TCR sequencing. What the study reported, not specific to this receptor: Additional single-cell paired TCR alpha and beta sequencing was considered necessary to confirm, at a functional level, the hypothesis that regional TCRs recognize regional mutations. Ubiquitous expanded tumor TCRs were detected in blood more often at tumor resection than at routine follow-up.

This sequence originates from a female donor with early-stage non-small cell lung cancer. The sequenced sample was PBMCs, obtained at surgery. The rearrangement combines TRBV5-1 with TRBJ2-3; the D region may be TRBD1 or TRBD2, each matching 5 bases equally. CDR3 reads: CASSVNGASTDTQYF. In nucleotide form, the sequence is TGCGCCAGCAGCGTTAACGGGGCCAGCACAGATACGCAGTATTTT.